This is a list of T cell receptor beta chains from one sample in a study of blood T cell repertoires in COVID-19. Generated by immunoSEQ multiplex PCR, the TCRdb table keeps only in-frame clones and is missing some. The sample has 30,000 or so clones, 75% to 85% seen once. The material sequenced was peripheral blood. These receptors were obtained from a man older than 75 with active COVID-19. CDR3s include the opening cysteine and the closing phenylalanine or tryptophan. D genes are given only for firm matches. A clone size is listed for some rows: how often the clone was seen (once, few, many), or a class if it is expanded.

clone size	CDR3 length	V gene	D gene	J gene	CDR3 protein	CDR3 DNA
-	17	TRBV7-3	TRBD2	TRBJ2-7	CASSLSGLAGSSYEQYF	TGTGCCAGCAGCTTATCCGGACTAGCGGGCAGCTCCTACGAGCAGTACTTC
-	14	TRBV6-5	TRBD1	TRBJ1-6	CASQQGSYNSALHF	TGTGCCAGCCAACAGGGGTCCTATAATTCAGCCCTCCACTTT
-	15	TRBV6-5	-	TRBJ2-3	CASSRGRSGTDTQYF	TGTGCCAGCAGCCGAGGGAGGTCGGGTACAGATACGCAGTATTTT
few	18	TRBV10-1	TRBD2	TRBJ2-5	CASSERGVLAGGRETQYF	TGCGCCAGCAGTGAGAGGGGGGTCCTAGCGGGGGGGCGAGAGACCCAGTACTTC
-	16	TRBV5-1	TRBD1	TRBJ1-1	CASSDMRQGQVTEAFF	TGCGCCAGCAGCGATATGAGACAGGGGCAAGTCACTGAAGCTTTCTTT
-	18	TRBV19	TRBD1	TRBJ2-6	CASTSVGTAPSGANVLTF	TGTGCCAGTACCTCAGTAGGGACAGCACCCTCTGGGGCCAACGTCCTGACTTTC
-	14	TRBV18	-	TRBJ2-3	CASSPVTGYDTQYF	TGTGCCAGCTCACCAGTCACAGGGTATGATACGCAGTATTTT
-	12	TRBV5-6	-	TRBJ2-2	CASSLRGGELFF	TGTGCCAGCAGCTTGCGAGGCGGGGAGCTGTTTTTT
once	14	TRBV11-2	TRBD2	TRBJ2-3	CASSINSKRETQYF	TGTGCCAGCAGCATAAACTCGAAGCGGGAGACGCAGTATTTT
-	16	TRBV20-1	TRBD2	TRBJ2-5	CSASSPSGGYQETQYF	TGCAGTGCTAGTTCCCCTAGCGGGGGGTATCAAGAGACCCAGTACTTC
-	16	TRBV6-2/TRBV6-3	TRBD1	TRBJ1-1	CASSYPTTGVNTEAFF	TGTGCCAGCAGTTACCCAACGACAGGGGTGAACACTGAAGCTTTCTTT
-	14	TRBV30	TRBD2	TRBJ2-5	CAWSAGGRQETQYF	TGTGCCTGGAGTGCGGGGGGAAGACAAGAGACCCAGTACTTC
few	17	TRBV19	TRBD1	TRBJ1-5	CASRSYGTGDSNQPQHF	TGTGCCAGTAGGTCGTATGGGACAGGTGATAGCAATCAGCCCCAGCATTTT
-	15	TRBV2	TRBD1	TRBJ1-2	CASSDDRGRGYGYTF	TGTGCCAGCAGCGACGACAGGGGGCGAGGCTATGGCTACACCTTC
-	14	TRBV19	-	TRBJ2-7	CASSMDGSRYEQYF	TGTGCCAGTAGTATGGATGGGTCTAGGTACGAGCAGTACTTC
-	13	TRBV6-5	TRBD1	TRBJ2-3	CASAGQGGDTQYF	TGTGCCAGTGCTGGACAGGGCGGAGATACGCAGTATTTT
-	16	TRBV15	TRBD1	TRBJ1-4	CATSRDPTGANEKLFF	TGTGCCACCAGCAGAGATCCGACAGGGGCGAATGAAAAACTGTTTTTT
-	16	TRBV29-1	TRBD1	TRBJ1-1	CSVAPGQKFMNTEAFF	TGCAGCGTTGCCCCGGGACAGAAATTTATGAACACTGAAGCTTTCTTT